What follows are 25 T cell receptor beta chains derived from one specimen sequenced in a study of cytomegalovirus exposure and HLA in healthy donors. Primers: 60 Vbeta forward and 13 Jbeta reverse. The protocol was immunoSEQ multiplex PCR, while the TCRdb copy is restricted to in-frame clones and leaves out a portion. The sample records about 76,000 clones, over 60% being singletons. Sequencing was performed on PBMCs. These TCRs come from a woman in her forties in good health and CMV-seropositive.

The CDR3 region has the DNA TGTGCCAGCAGCTGGGAGGTCGGAAACACCATATATTTT. It codes for CASSWEVGNTIYF. The J gene is TRBJ1-3, the V gene TRBV5-5; D ambiguous. Germline V gene sequence: CDR1 SGHKS, CDR2 YYEKEE (reference sequence). Trimming left V 3 bases short and J 4 bases short, with 8 bases between. The CDR3 consists of 13 residues.

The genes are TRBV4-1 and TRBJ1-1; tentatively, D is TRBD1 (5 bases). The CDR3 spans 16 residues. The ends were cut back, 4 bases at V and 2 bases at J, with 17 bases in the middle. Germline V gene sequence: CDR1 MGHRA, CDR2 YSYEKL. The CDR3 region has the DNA TGCGCCAGCAGCCCCCGACAGACCCTATTTAACACTGAAGCTTTCTTT. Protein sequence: CASSPRQTLFNTEAFF.

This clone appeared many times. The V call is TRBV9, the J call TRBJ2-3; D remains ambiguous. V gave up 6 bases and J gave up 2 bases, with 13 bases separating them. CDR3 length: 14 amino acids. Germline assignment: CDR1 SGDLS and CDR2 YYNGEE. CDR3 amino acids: CASTYGGLTDTQYF. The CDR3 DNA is TGTGCCAGCACCTACGGCGGCCTCACAGATACGCAGTATTTT.

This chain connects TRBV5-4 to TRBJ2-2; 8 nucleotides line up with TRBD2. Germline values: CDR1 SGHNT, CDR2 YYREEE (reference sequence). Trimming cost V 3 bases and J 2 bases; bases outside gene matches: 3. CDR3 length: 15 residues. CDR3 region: CASSSGGRNTGELFF. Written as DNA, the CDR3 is TGTGCCAGCAGCTCGGGAGGGAGAAACACCGGGGAGCTGTTTTTT.

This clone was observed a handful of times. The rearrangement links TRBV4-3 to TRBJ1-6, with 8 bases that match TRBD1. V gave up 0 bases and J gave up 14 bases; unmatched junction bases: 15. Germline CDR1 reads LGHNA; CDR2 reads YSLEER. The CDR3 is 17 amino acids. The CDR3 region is CASSQDPPGTGLRTLHF. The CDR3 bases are TGCGCCAGCAGCCAAGATCCGCCCGGGACAGGCCTAAGAACCCTCCACTTT.

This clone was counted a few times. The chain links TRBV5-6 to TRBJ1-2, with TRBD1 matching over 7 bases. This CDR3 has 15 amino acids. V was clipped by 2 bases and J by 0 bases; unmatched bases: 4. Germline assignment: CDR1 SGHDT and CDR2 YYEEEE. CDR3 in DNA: TGTGCCAGCAGCTTAAAGACAGGGACTAACTATGGCTACACCTTC. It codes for CASSLKTGTNYGYTF.

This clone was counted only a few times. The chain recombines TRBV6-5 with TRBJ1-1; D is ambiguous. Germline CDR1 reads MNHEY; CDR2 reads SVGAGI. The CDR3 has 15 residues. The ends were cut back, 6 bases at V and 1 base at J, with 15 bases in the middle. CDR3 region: CASSPRGRGNTEAFF. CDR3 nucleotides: TGTGCCAGCAGCCCTCGCGGCCGAGGGAACACTGAAGCTTTCTTT.

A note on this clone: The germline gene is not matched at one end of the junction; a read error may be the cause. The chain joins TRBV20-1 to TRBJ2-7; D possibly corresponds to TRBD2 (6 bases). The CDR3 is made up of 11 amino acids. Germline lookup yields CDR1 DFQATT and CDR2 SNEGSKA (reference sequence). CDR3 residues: CSASGGHEQYF. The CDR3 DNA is TGCAGTGCTAGTGGAGGGCACGAGCAGTACTTT.

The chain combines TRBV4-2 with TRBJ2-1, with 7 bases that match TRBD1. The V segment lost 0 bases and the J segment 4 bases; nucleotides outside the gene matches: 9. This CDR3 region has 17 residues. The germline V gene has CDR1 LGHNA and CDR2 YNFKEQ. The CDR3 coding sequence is TGTGCCAGCAGCCAAGATGTCGGGGACAGTGTTTACAATGAGCAGTTCTTC. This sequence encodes CASSQDVGDSVYNEQFF.

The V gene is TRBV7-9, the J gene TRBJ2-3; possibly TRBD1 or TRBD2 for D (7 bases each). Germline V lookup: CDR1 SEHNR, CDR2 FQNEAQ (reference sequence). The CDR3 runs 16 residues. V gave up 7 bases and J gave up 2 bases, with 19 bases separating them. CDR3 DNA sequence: TGTGCCAGCACCCTAGCGGAGGGGGCCCTCACAGATACGCAGTATTTT. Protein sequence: CASTLAEGALTDTQYF.

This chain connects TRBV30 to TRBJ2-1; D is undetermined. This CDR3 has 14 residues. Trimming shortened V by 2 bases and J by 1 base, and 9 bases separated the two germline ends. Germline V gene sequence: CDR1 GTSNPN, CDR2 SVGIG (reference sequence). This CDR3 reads CAWSRGVSYNEQFF. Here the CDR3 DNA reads TGTGCCTGGAGTCGAGGTGTATCCTACAATGAGCAGTTCTTC.

CDR3 region: CASSISRDLLWAFF. CDR3 in DNA: TGTGCCAGTAGTATATCCCGGGATCTTCTCTGGGCTTTCTTT. The chain couples TRBV19 to TRBJ1-1; D gene uncertain. The CDR3 extends over 14 amino acids. V was cut by 2 bases and J by 11 bases, with 18 bases left in between. Per the germline V gene, CDR1 is LNHDA and CDR2 is SQIVND (reference sequence).

CDR3 in amino acids: CASSGAQGFEAFF. The CDR3 bases are TGTGCCAGCAGTGGCGCGCAGGGGTTTGAAGCTTTCTTT. The gene calls are TRBV25-1 and TRBJ1-1, with a weak D call TRBD1 (6 bases). Germline-derived CDR1 and CDR2 are MGHDK and SYGVNS. The V end lost 4 bases, the J end lost 7 bases, and 13 bases lay between the germline ends. This CDR3 is built from 13 residues.

CDR3 sequence: CASSTLGTQPQHF. CDR3 sequence (DNA): TGTGCCAGTAGTACTCTGGGCACTCAGCCCCAGCATTTT. The chain employs TRBV19 and TRBJ1-5; no clear D. The germline V and J ends were trimmed by 4 bases and 6 bases, with 10 bases remaining between them. CDR3 size: 13 residues. Germline values: CDR1 LNHDA, CDR2 SQIVND (reference sequence).

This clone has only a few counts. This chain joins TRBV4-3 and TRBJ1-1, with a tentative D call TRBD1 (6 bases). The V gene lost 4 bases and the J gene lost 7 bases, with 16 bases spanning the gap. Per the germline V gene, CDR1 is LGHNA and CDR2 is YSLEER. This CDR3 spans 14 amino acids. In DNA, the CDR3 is TGCGCCAGCAGCCTCCGGGGGGGGCACCATGAAGCTTTCTTT. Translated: CASSLRGGHHEAFF.

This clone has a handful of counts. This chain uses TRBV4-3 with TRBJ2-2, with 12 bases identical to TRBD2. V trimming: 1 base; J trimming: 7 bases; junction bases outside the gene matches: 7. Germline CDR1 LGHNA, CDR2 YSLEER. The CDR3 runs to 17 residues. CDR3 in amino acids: CASSQGRLAGVSGELFF. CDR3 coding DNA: TGCGCCAGCAGCCAAGGGAGACTAGCGGGGGTGAGCGGGGAGCTGTTTTTT.

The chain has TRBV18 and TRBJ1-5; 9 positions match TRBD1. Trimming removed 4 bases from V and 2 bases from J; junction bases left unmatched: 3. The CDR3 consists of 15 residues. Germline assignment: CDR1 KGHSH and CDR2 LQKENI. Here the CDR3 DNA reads TGTGCCAGCTCACAGACAGGGGGTGGCAATCAGCCCCAGCATTTT. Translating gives CASSQTGGGNQPQHF.

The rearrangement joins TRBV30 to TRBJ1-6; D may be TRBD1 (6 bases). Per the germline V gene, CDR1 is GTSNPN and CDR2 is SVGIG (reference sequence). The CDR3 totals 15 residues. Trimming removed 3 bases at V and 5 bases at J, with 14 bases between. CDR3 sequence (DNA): TGTGCCTGGAGAGCAACAGGGTTCAATAATTCACCCCTCCACTTT. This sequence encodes CAWRATGFNNSPLHF.

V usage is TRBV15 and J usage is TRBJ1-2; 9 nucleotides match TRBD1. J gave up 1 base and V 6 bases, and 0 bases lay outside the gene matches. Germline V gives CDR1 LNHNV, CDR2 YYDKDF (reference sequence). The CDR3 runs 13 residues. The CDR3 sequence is CATRGQGNYGYTF. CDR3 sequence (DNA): TGTGCCACCAGGGGACAGGGTAACTATGGCTACACCTTC.

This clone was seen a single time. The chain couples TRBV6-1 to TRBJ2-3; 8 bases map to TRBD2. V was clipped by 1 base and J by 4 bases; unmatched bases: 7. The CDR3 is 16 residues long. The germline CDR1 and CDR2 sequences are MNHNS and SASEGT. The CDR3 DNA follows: TGTGCCAGCAGTGAAGGGGGGGCGGGAGGCCCAGATACGCAGTATTTT. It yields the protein CASSEGGAGGPDTQYF.

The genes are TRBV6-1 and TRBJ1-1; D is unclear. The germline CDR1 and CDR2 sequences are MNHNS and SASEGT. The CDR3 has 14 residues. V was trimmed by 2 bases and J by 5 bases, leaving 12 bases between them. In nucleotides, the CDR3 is TGTGCCAGCAGTGAACGGTTGGGAGGGACTGAAGCTTTCTTT. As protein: CASSERLGGTEAFF.

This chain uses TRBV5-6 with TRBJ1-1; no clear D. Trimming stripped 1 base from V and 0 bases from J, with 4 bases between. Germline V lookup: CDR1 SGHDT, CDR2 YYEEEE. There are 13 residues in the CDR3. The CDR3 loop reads CASSLWLNTEAFF. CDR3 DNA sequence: TGTGCCAGCAGCTTGTGGCTGAACACTGAAGCTTTCTTT.

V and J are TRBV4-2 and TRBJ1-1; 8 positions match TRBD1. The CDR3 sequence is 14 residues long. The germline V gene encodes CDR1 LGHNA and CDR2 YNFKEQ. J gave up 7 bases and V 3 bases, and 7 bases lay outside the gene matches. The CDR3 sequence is CASSQTTGDREAFF. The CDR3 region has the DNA TGTGCCAGCAGCCAGACGACAGGGGACCGTGAAGCTTTCTTT.

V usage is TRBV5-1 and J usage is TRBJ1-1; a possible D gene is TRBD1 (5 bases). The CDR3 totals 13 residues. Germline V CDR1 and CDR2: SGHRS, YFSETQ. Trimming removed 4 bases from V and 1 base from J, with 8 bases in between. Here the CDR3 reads CASSIQENTEAFF. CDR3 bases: TGCGCCAGCAGCATACAGGAGAACACTGAAGCTTTCTTT.

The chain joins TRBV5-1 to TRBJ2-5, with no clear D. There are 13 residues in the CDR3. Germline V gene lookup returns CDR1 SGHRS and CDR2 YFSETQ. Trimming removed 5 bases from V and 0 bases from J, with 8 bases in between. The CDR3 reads CASRLRDQETQYF. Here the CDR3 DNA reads TGCGCCAGCAGGCTCCGGGACCAAGAGACCCAGTACTTC. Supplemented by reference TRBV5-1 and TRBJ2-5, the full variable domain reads KAGVTQTPRYLIKTRGQQVTLSCSPISGHRSVSWYQQTPGQGLQFLFEYFSETQRNKGNFPGRFSGRQFSNSRSEMNVSTLELGDSALYLCASRLRDQETQYFGPGTRLLVL.